These 25 T cell receptor beta chains were sequenced from one sample in a study of T cells after yellow fever vaccination. From the 5' RACE reads, TCRdb called clonotypes with MiXCR, one entry per CDR3 protein. The profile shows some 350,000 distinct CDR3 sequences, about 4% of them singletons. Sequencing used PBMCs, obtained 5 days after the yellow fever booster vaccination. The receptors were gathered from a man between 18 and 29 years old who received the YFV17D yellow fever vaccine.

At least ten counts were recorded for this clonotype. The CDR3 DNA follows: TGCGCCAGCAGTGTTGAGGCGGGGAGTTTCGAGCAGTACGTC. Translation: CASSVEAGSFEQYV. The chain is built from TRBV10-2 and TRBJ2-7; tentative D call: TRBD2 (6 bases). Trimming cost V 4 bases and J 6 bases, with 16 bases left between them. Germline CDR1 WSHSY, CDR2 SAAADI. This CDR3 has 14 amino acids.

This clonotype came up a few times. The chain links TRBV20-1 to TRBJ1-5; possibly TRBD1 for D (6 bases). This CDR3 is built from 15 residues. CDR1 and CDR2 (germline): DFQATT, SNEGSKA (reference sequence). Trimming took 1 base from V and 6 from J, leaving 16 bases between them. CDR3: CSARAGLLGGQPQHF. DNA of the CDR3: TGCAGTGCTAGAGCGGGACTCCTAGGGGGTCAGCCCCAGCATTTT.

The rearrangement uses TRBV12-3 or TRBV12-4 and TRBJ2-7; D may be TRBD2 (6 bases). V lost 6 bases to trimming and J lost 2 bases, with 17 bases between them. The CDR3 spans 15 residues. The CDR3 nucleotides read TGTGCCAGCAGCATGGGGGGTCAGGGAACCTACGAGCAGTACTTC. Its protein is CASSMGGQGTYEQYF.

This clonotype was detected only a few times. The gene calls are TRBV13 and TRBJ2-1, with D possibly being TRBD2 (7 bases). The CDR3 totals 16 residues. The V gene lost 5 bases and the J gene lost 8 bases, with 22 bases spanning the gap. The germline V gene encodes CDR1 PRHDT and CDR2 FYEKMQ (reference sequence). The CDR3 sequence is CASSRRIRGGSHEQFF. In nucleotides, the CDR3 is TGTGCCAGCAGCCGCAGGATTAGGGGGGGCTCACATGAGCAGTTCTTC.

This clonotype was observed at least ten times. V usage is TRBV18 and J usage is TRBJ1-5, with D possibly being TRBD1 (6 bases). The germline V gene encodes CDR1 KGHSH and CDR2 LQKENI. V gave up 5 bases and J gave up 1 base, with 12 bases separating them. This CDR3 is built from 15 residues. The CDR3 sequence is CASSFRTESNQPQHF. The DNA for the CDR3 is TGTGCCAGCTCATTCCGGACAGAAAGCAATCAGCCCCAGCATTTT. Full variable domain (rest looked up from reference TRBV18 and TRBJ1-5): NAGVMQNPRHLVRRRGQEARLRCSPMKGHSHVYWYRQLPEEGLKFMVYLQKENIIDESGMPKERFSAEFPKEGPSILRIQQVVRGDSAAYFCASSFRTESNQPQHFGDGTRLSIL.

This clonotype was observed a handful of times. The chain has TRBV7-2 and TRBJ2-3, with D perhaps assigned TRBD1 or TRBD2 (6 bases each). The germline V and J ends were trimmed by 3 bases and 6 bases, with 13 bases remaining between them. CDR1 is SGHTA, CDR2 FQGNSA, per germline. The CDR3 covers 14 residues. The CDR3 spells CASSFRRGQDTQYF. The CDR3 nucleotides read TGTGCCAGCAGCTTCCGACGGGGGCAGGATACGCAGTATTTT.

The rearrangement links TRBV29-1 to TRBJ2-5; D is unclear. This CDR3 has 12 amino acids. The V and J ends lost 4 bases and 3 bases respectively, with 9 bases between them. Germline CDR1 SQVTM, CDR2 ANQGSEA. CDR3 DNA: TGCAGCGTTGTTCCTCCGGAAGAGACCCAGTACTTC. This encodes CSVVPPEETQYF.

The genes are TRBV5-1 and TRBJ2-3, with 10 bases identical to TRBD2. This CDR3 has 17 residues. Looked up from germline, CDR1 is SGHRS and CDR2 is YFSETQ. V lost 0 bases and J lost 2; bases outside the gene matches: 6. CDR3 DNA sequence: TGCGCCAGCAGCTTGGGGATACTAGCGGGGCACACAGATACGCAGTATTTT. Translation gives CASSLGILAGHTDTQYF.

The chain combines TRBV5-6 with TRBJ2-2; either TRBD1 or TRBD2 may supply D (6 bases each). From germline, CDR1 is SGHDT and CDR2 YYEEEE. V lost 0 bases and J 0 bases, leaving 12 bases between the germline ends. This CDR3 has 17 amino acids. CDR3 in amino acids: CASSLVGRDTNTGELFF. In DNA, the CDR3 is TGTGCCAGCAGCTTGGTGGGGCGGGACACGAACACCGGGGAGCTGTTTTTT.

Only a few counts were recorded for this clonotype. CDR3 residues: CAISPSWGNTIYF. The DNA of the CDR3 is TGTGCCATCAGTCCCTCCTGGGGAAACACCATATATTTT. The chain uses TRBV10-3 and TRBJ1-3, with unresolved D. This CDR3 is 13 amino acids long. Germline V CDR1 and CDR2: ENHRY, SYGVKD. Trimming removed 5 bases from V and 4 bases from J, with 9 bases in between.

This clonotype was counted a few times. This rearrangement joins TRBV7-2 to TRBJ1-2; maybe TRBD1 (6 bases). V lost 3 bases to trimming and J lost 2 bases, with 13 bases between them. This CDR3 contains 15 residues. The germline V gene has CDR1 SGHTA and CDR2 FQGNSA. This CDR3 is CASSLADGQNYGYTF. CDR3 coding DNA: TGTGCCAGCAGCTTGGCCGATGGACAGAACTATGGCTACACCTTC.

This sequence joins TRBV27 and TRBJ2-7, with TRBD2 identical over 8 bases. Losses at the gene ends were 6 bases for V and 2 bases for J; bases not matched to a gene: 6. Germline V gene data show CDR1 as MNHEY and CDR2 as SMNVEV (reference sequence). This CDR3 has 14 amino acids. CDR3 amino acids: CASSHPGGAYEQYF. In DNA form, the CDR3 reads TGTGCCAGCAGCCATCCCGGGGGGGCCTACGAGCAGTACTTC.

The chain links TRBV5-1 to TRBJ2-7, with 8 bases that match TRBD1. From germline, CDR1 is SGHRS and CDR2 YFSETQ. This CDR3 has 14 residues. The CDR3, as DNA: TGCGCCAGCAGCCCCGACAGGGGCCCCTACGAGCAGTGCGTC. Amino acids: CASSPDRGPYEQCV.

The V gene is TRBV2, the J gene TRBJ2-2, with D possibly being TRBD1 (6 bases). V lost 10 bases to trimming and J lost 4 bases, with 13 bases between them. Germline V gene sequence: CDR1 SNHLY, CDR2 FYNNEI. The CDR3 runs 13 residues. CDR3 nucleotides: TGTGCCATTTTCTCAGGGGTCACCGGGGAGCTGTTTTTT. Translating it yields CAIFSGVTGELFF.

This clonotype was found many times. The genes are TRBV4-1 and TRBJ2-7, with TRBD1 as a possible D gene (5 bases). In germline, CDR1 is MGHRA, CDR2 YSYEKL. This CDR3 has 13 amino acids. The V end was cut by 1 base, the J end by 6 bases, with 10 bases between. As DNA, the CDR3 is TGCGCCAGCAGCCAAGTTCAGGGCAGCGAGCAGTACGTC. Its protein is CASSQVQGSEQYV.

Many counts were recorded for this clonotype. The rearrangement joins TRBV29-1 to TRBJ1-1, with D possibly TRBD1 on 5 matching bases. Between the trimmed V and J ends, which lost 6 bases and 6 bases, there was a span of 17 bases. From germline, CDR1 is SQVTM and CDR2 ANQGSEA. CDR3 length: 13 amino acids. CDR3 sequence (DNA): TGCAGCGTAGCCTTACAGGTTAAGGCTGAAGCTTTCTTT. Translating gives CSVALQVKAEAFF.

This clonotype was recorded at least ten times. CDR3 sequence reads: CSARVADTQYF. DNA of the CDR3: TGCAGTGCTAGAGTTGCGGATACGCAGTATTTT. The chain couples TRBV20-1 to TRBJ2-3; no firm D call. V lost 1 base and J lost 6, with 5 bases in between. Germline assignment: CDR1 DFQATT and CDR2 SNEGSKA (reference sequence). The CDR3 consists of 11 residues.

This rearrangement joins TRBV3-2 to TRBJ1-1; TRBD1 reflects the table's D call only, with no check against the DNA. TRBV3-2 is annotated as a pseudogene. The CDR3 runs to 16 residues. This CDR3 is CASSQDRKEGGTEAFF. The DNA for the CDR3 is TGTGCCAGCAGCCAAGACCGTAAGGAAGGGGGCACTGAAGCTTTCTTT.

The chain is built from TRBV6-5 and TRBJ2-3, with a weak D call TRBD2 (5 bases). The V end was cut by 6 bases, the J end by 4 bases, with 14 bases between. Germline V gene lookup returns CDR1 MNHEY and CDR2 SVGAGI. The CDR3 spans 14 residues. The DNA for the CDR3 is TGTGCCAGCAGCCGGGAAAAGGCGGCAGATACGCAGTATTTT. Its translation: CASSREKAADTQYF.

This clonotype was detected only a few times. The V call is TRBV7-9, the J call TRBJ1-1, with D maybe TRBD1 (6 bases). Trimming took off 1 base at V and 5 bases at J, with 20 bases between the two ends. The CDR3 extends over 17 amino acids. Germline assignment: CDR1 SEHNR and CDR2 FQNEAQ (reference sequence). CDR3 sequence reads: CASSLDPLGARGTEAFF. The CDR3 coding sequence is TGTGCCAGCAGCTTAGACCCATTGGGGGCCCGAGGGACTGAAGCTTTCTTT.

This clonotype was found a few times. This rearrangement joins TRBV20-1 to TRBJ2-1, with 10 nucleotides matching TRBD2. Per germline, CDR1 DFQATT and CDR2 SNEGSKA (reference sequence). The CDR3 length is 15 residues. Losses at the gene ends were 6 bases for V and 4 bases for J; bases not matched to a gene: 9. The CDR3 DNA is TGCAGTGCCCTGCTAGCGGGGGCCGGGTACAATGAGCAGTTCTTC. It is translated as CSALLAGAGYNEQFF.

This clonotype was counted a few times. This CDR3 reads CAISGRQETANTGELFF. The CDR3, as DNA: TGTGCCATCAGTGGGAGACAGGAGACTGCGAACACCGGGGAGCTGTTTTTT. V is TRBV10-3 and J is TRBJ2-2; D possibly corresponds to TRBD1 (6 bases). Germline lookup yields CDR1 ENHRY and CDR2 SYGVKD. The CDR3 has 17 residues. Between the trimmed V and J ends, which lost 4 bases and 0 bases, there was a span of 15 bases.

This clonotype was detected many times. The V gene is TRBV27, the J gene TRBJ2-7, with 7 nucleotides matching TRBD1. This CDR3 spans 12 amino acids. The junction had 6 bases not matched to a gene; V was cut back by 6 bases and J by 7 bases. Germline V gene sequence: CDR1 MNHEY, CDR2 SMNVEV (reference sequence). The CDR3 protein is CASSITGEEQYF. The CDR3, as DNA: TGTGCCAGCAGCATAACAGGGGAGGAGCAGTACTTC.

V gene TRBV12-3 or TRBV12-4 combines with J gene TRBJ2-7; TRBD1 aligns across 7 bases. With 6 bases clipped from V and 5 bases from J, the junction kept 4 bases outside the gene matches. The CDR3 spans 12 residues. CDR3 sequence (DNA): TGTGCCAGCAGCTACGACAGGGACGAGCAGTACGTC. Its protein is CASSYDRDEQYV.

The rearrangement links TRBV10-2 to TRBJ2-5; D may be TRBD2 (6 bases). This CDR3 spans 13 amino acids. The germline V gene has CDR1 WSHSY and CDR2 SAAADI. Trimming removed 8 bases from V and 2 bases from J, with 12 bases in between. CDR3 sequence (DNA): TGCGCCAGCGGGGGGACTGCTCAAGAGACCCAGTACTTC. This encodes CASGGTAQETQYF.